A single sample gave rise to the 15 T cell receptor beta chains below, sequenced in a study of blood T cells in healthy people across ages. A second PCR, run for about 7 to 12 cycles, used a sample-barcoded 5' primer plus a J-beta primer mix. TCRdb reprocessed the 5' RACE reads via MiXCR and lists one record per CDR3 protein. The table lists about 400,000 distinct CDR3 sequences, 45% to 65% of them singletons. The sequencing sample was made of blood. The receptors stem from a man in his sixties in good health.

The rearrangement joins TRBV6-6 to TRBJ1-5, with 10 positions matching TRBD1. V was pared by 2 bases and J by 4 bases, with 2 bases of the junction left unmatched. CDR3 length: 15 residues. Germline V gene sequence: CDR1 MNHNY, CDR2 SVGAGI (reference sequence). CDR3 in amino acids: CASSYRDRGNQPQHF. Here the CDR3 DNA reads TGTGCCAGCAGTTACCGGGACAGGGGTAATCAGCCCCAGCATTTT.

The chain links TRBV10-3 to TRBJ1-4; unclear D gene. The CDR3 has 13 residues. The germline CDR1 and CDR2 sequences are ENHRY and SYGVKD. The CDR3 spells CTSRGGSNEKLFF. For the CDR3, the DNA is TGTACCAGCAGAGGCGGTTCTAATGAAAAACTGTTTTTT.

This clonotype has just a few counts. The chain is built from TRBV12-3 or TRBV12-4 and TRBJ2-3, with 10 bases identical to TRBD2. This CDR3 has 16 residues. The V and J ends lost 6 bases and 0 bases, in that order; junction bases with no gene match: 6. DNA of the CDR3: TGTGCCAGCAGGCTAGCGGGGGCCCTAAGCACAGATACGCAGTATTTT. Translation: CASRLAGALSTDTQYF.

The V and J genes are TRBV20-1 and TRBJ1-2; D might be TRBD1 (5 bases). Per germline, CDR1 DFQATT and CDR2 SNEGSKA (reference sequence). The CDR3 runs 16 residues. Trimming removed 6 bases at V and 0 bases at J, with 20 bases between. The CDR3 DNA reads as TGCAGTGCCAGGAAGACCGATGCGGGGCCTAACTATGGCTACACCTTC. Translated, it gives CSARKTDAGPNYGYTF.

The V gene is TRBV25-1, the J gene TRBJ1-2; TRBD1 is a possible D gene (6 bases). Trimming removed 11 bases from V and 2 bases from J, with 15 bases in between. Germline V lookup: CDR1 MGHDK, CDR2 SYGVNS. The CDR3 is 13 amino acids. CDR3 amino acids: CAPRSGANYGYTF. CDR3 DNA: TGTGCCCCGCGGTCAGGGGCGAACTATGGCTACACCTTC.

This chain joins TRBV6-1 and TRBJ2-5, with D possibly being TRBD1 (6 bases). The V end lost 5 bases, the J end lost 7 bases, and 26 bases lay between the germline ends. This CDR3 has 17 amino acids. Germline-derived CDR1 and CDR2 are MNHNS and SASEGT. CDR3 DNA sequence: TGTGCCAGCAGTTCCCTTGCCGGGCCACAGGGCGGAGGGACCCAGTACTTC. Its translation: CASSSLAGPQGGGTQYF.

This clonotype was counted ten times or more. One end of the junction varies from germline; a read error may be responsible. The chain recombines TRBV20-1 with TRBJ2-3; 11 bases map to TRBD2. Germline-derived CDR1 and CDR2 are DFQATT and SNEGSKA (reference sequence). This CDR3 has 13 amino acids. CDR3 residues: CSTSGSHTDTQYF. As DNA, the CDR3 is TGCAGTACTAGCGGGAGCCACACAGATACGCAGTATTTT.

This clonotype was detected only a few times. The V call is TRBV9, the J call TRBJ2-3; D call uncertain. The CDR3 spans 12 residues. The V and J ends lost 3 bases and 8 bases respectively, with 10 bases between them. Germline lookup yields CDR1 SGDLS and CDR2 YYNGEE. CDR3 loop: CASSGDSATQYF. The CDR3 DNA reads TGTGCCAGCAGCGGAGACTCAGCTACGCAGTATTTT.

In this sample, this clonotype turned up a few times. The chain has TRBV6-2 or TRBV6-3 and TRBJ1-5; tentative D call: TRBD1 (5 bases). With 6 bases removed from V and 0 bases from J, the gap between germline ends came to 9 bases. Germline loops: CDR1 MNHEY, CDR2 SVGEGT. The CDR3 sequence is 14 residues long. CDR3 coding DNA: TGTGCCAGCAGGCTGGGACTTAGCAATCAGCCCCAGCATTTT. This translates into CASRLGLSNQPQHF.

The chain links TRBV29-1 to TRBJ2-5, with TRBD1 matching over 8 bases. From germline, CDR1 is SQVTM and CDR2 ANQGSEA. V lost 3 bases to trimming and J lost 7 bases; unmatched junction nucleotides: 7. The CDR3 contains 13 residues. The DNA of the CDR3 is TGCAGCGTTGAGAGGCAGGGGGCCGGGACCCAGTACTTC. Amino acids: CSVERQGAGTQYF.

A remark on this clonotype: A single base separates this from a much larger clone, so it may be a read error. This chain uses TRBV5-1 with TRBJ1-5; a possible D gene is TRBD1 (5 bases). CDR3 length equals 17 residues. V dropped 4 bases and J dropped 6 bases, with 23 bases sitting between them. Looked up from germline, CDR1 is SGHRS and CDR2 is YFSETQ. The chain's CDR3 is CASSPWGRGERTQPQHF. The CDR3 nucleotides read TGCGCCAGCAGCCCGTGGGGGAGAGGGGAGCGCACTCAGCCCCAGCATTTT.

The table lists this clonotype with a few counts. V usage is TRBV9 and J usage is TRBJ2-3, with D possibly being TRBD1 or TRBD2 (5 bases each). This CDR3 contains 17 residues. The germline V gene has CDR1 SGDLS and CDR2 YYNGEE. V gave up 3 bases and J gave up 1 base, with 18 bases separating them. The CDR3 nucleotides read TGTGCCAGCAGCGCCTCCGGGGCCCTACTTCGCACAGATACGCAGTATTTT. Translated, it gives CASSASGALLRTDTQYF.

The chain carries TRBV29-1 and TRBJ1-1; unclear D gene. CDR3 size: 10 residues. In germline, CDR1 is SQVTM, CDR2 ANQGSEA. The germline V and J ends were trimmed by 0 bases and 11 bases, with 7 bases remaining between them. CDR3 in amino acids: CSVEDGGAFF. For the CDR3, the DNA is TGCAGCGTTGAAGATGGTGGGGCTTTCTTT.

The chain combines TRBV28 with TRBJ2-1; the match to TRBD2 covers 10 bases. The germline CDR1 and CDR2 sequences are MDHEN and SYDVKM. V lost 6 bases, J lost 6 bases, and 8 bases stayed unmatched. This CDR3 contains 15 residues. The CDR3 nucleotides are TGTGCCAGCAGGCCTAGCGGGAGAGGGGTCAATGAGCAGTTCTTC. Protein: CASRPSGRGVNEQFF.

The chain uses TRBV20-1 and TRBJ2-3; no firm D call. Germline-derived CDR1 and CDR2 are DFQATT and SNEGSKA (reference sequence). The CDR3 is 13 amino acids. V shed 8 bases and J shed 0 bases, with 12 bases lying between them. CDR3 loop: CSQRATSTDTQYF. The CDR3 nucleotides are TGCAGTCAAAGGGCGACTAGCACAGATACGCAGTATTTT.